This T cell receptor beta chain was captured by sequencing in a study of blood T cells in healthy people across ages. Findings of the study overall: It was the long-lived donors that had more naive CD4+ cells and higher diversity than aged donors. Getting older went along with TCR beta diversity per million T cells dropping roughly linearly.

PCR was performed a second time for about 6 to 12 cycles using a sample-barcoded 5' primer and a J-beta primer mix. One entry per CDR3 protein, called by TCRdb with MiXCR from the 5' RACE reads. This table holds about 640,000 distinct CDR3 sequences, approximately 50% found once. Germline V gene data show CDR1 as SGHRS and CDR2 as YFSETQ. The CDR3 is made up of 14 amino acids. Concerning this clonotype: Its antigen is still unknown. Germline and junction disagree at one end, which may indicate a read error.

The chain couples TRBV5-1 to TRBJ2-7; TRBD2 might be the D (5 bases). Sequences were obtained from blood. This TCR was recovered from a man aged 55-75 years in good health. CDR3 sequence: CASSLEGSSYEQYF. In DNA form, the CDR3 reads TGTGCCAGCAGTTTAGAAGGGAGCTCCTACGAGCAGTACTTC.